Listed here are 17 T cell receptor beta chains from one sample, sequenced in a study of blood T cells in healthy people across ages (dated by TCRdb to between 2014 and 2017). Library construction relied on 5' RACE. A second PCR of about 7 to 12 cycles was run with a J-beta primer mix and a sample-barcoded 5' primer. TCRdb applied fastp at Q25 and MiXCR to the public reads, then kept only in-frame beta chains. CDR3 protein sequences are deduplicated, and each keeps its most common genes and DNA. This sample is represented by fewer than 2,000,000 distinct CDR3 sequences; about two fifths of them were singletons. Jointly, the top ten make up about 21% of the sample. The sample comprised blood. Source of these receptors: a human donor in good health.

The chain is built from TRBV7-2 and TRBJ2-3; 7 nucleotides align to TRBD2. The CDR3 has 15 residues. Trimming at V came to 4 bases and at J to 3 bases, leaving 7 bases not matched to a gene. Germline CDR1 is SGHTA and CDR2 is FQGNSA. The CDR3 here is CASSSRGGTTDTQYF. The CDR3 region has the DNA TGTGCCAGCAGCTCCCGCGGGGGAACGACAGATACGCAGTATTTT.

The gene calls are TRBV6-2 or TRBV6-3 and TRBJ2-3; tentative D call: TRBD2 (6 bases). There are 14 residues in the CDR3. Germline lookup yields CDR1 MNHEY and CDR2 SVGEGT. Deletions cut 6 bases from V and 4 bases from J, with 14 bases between. The CDR3 DNA follows: TGTGCCAGCAGGGAGGGACTTCTCCCAGATACGCAGTATTTT. Translation: CASREGLLPDTQYF.

This clonotype was detected once. The chain combines TRBV6-2 or TRBV6-3 with TRBJ1-2; no reliable D call. This CDR3 has 16 amino acids. The V gene's germline CDR1 is MNHEY and CDR2 SVGEGT. Trimming removed 0 bases at V and 0 bases at J, with 11 bases between. CDR3 region: CASSYSGIWTNYGYTF. The CDR3 coding sequence is TGTGCCAGCAGTTACTCAGGGATTTGGACTAACTATGGCTACACCTTC.

This chain joins TRBV12-3 or TRBV12-4 and TRBJ2-1; TRBD1 might be the D (6 bases). The CDR3 is 15 residues long. V gave up 3 bases and J gave up 4 bases, with 13 bases separating them. The CDR3 DNA reads TGTGCCAGCAGTTTTGGCCAGGGGCCATACAATGAGCAGTTCTTC. It specifies CASSFGQGPYNEQFF.

As concerns this clonotype: Since the CDR3 does not end with the conserved phenylalanine or tryptophan, this likely comes from a read error. This rearrangement joins TRBV29-1 to TRBJ1-2; D is uncertain. Germline-derived CDR1 and CDR2 are SQVTM and ANQGSEA. Trimming removed 5 bases at V and 8 bases at J, with 9 bases between. This CDR3 has 10 amino acids. The CDR3 coding sequence is TGCAGCGTTATCGGCGGGGGCTACACCTGC. Translated: CSVIGGGYTC.

This chain connects TRBV7-3 to TRBJ2-5; TRBD1 or TRBD2 may be the D gene (5 bases each). V lost 4 bases to trimming and J lost 5 bases, with 17 bases between them. The CDR3 totals 15 residues. Germline V gene sequence: CDR1 SGHTA, CDR2 FQGTGA. CDR3 in amino acids: CASSWGRGSEETQYF. In nucleotides, the CDR3 is TGTGCCAGCAGCTGGGGTAGGGGTAGCGAGGAGACCCAGTACTTC.

As for this clonotype: A read error may account for a junction end that differs from germline. The J gene is TRBJ2-5, the V gene TRBV7-7; possibly TRBD1 for D (5 bases). The length of the CDR3 is 13 residues. Germline assignment: CDR1 SSHAT and CDR2 FNYEAQ (reference sequence). The CDR3 DNA sequence: TGTGCTAGCAGCTTAGGTGGACAAGACGGGCAGTACTTC. Protein sequence: CASSLGGQDGQYF.

To note about this clonotype: A read error is possible here, since a much larger clone lies one base away. V gene TRBV28 combines with J gene TRBJ1-2; D is undetermined. The CDR3 runs to 13 residues. Germline V lookup: CDR1 MDHEN, CDR2 SYDVKM. Here the CDR3 DNA reads TGTGCCAGCAGTTTACCCAATGACTATGGCTGCACCTTC. Protein: CASSLPNDYGCTF.

The DNA of the CDR3 is TGTGCCAGCAGCTTATGGGGGGGGGCAGGATCAGATACGCAGTATTTT. Encoded protein: CASSLWGGAGSDTQYF. This chain uses TRBV7-2 with TRBJ2-3, with D possibly being TRBD2 (7 bases). The ends were cut back, 2 bases at V and 4 bases at J, with 16 bases in the middle. This CDR3 spans 16 amino acids. The germline CDR1 and CDR2 sequences are SGHTA and FQGNSA. Combining the CDR3 with reference TRBV7-2 and TRBJ2-3 gives the whole variable domain GAGVSQSPSNKVTEKGKDVELRCDPISGHTALYWYRQSLGQGLEFLIYFQGNSAPDKSGLPSDRFSAERTGGSVSTLTIQRTQQEDSAVYLCASSLWGGAGSDTQYFGPGTRLTVL.

V is TRBV6-1 and J is TRBJ2-5; D perhaps matches TRBD1 (6 bases). The length of the CDR3 is 15 residues. CDR1 and CDR2 (germline): MNHNS, SASEGT. V lost 3 bases and J 0 bases, leaving 11 bases between the germline ends. The CDR3: CASSEGHRYQETQYF. CDR3 in DNA: TGTGCCAGCAGTGAGGGACACCGGTACCAAGAGACCCAGTACTTC.

The chain combines TRBV20-1 with TRBJ2-5; tentatively, D is TRBD1 (6 bases). V shed 0 bases and J shed 5 bases, with 13 bases lying between them. CDR1 is DFQATT and CDR2 is SNEGSKA in the germline V gene (reference sequence). CDR3 size: 14 residues. CDR3 sequence reads: CSARDSRGLETQYF. CDR3 DNA sequence: TGCAGTGCTAGAGATAGCAGGGGCCTGGAGACCCAGTACTTC.

This clonotype was seen a handful of times. V and J are TRBV29-1 and TRBJ1-2; TRBD1 aligns across 9 bases. The V and J ends lost 0 bases and 13 bases, in that order; junction bases with no gene match: 12. Germline lookup yields CDR1 SQVTM and CDR2 ANQGSEA. CDR3 length: 14 residues. The DNA for the CDR3 is TGCAGCGTTGAAGATTGGGTGGGACAGGGTTTGGGCACCTTC. Encoded protein: CSVEDWVGQGLGTF.

On this clonotype itself: This may stem from a read error, because a much larger clone lies one nucleotide away. The chain combines TRBV29-1 with TRBJ1-2, with a weak D call TRBD1 (6 bases). V lost 2 bases and J 3 bases, leaving 7 bases between the germline ends. The CDR3 covers 12 residues. Germline lookup yields CDR1 SQVTM and CDR2 ANQGSEA. CDR3 sequence: CSVETGHYGYTF. In DNA, the CDR3 is TGCAGCGTTGAAACAGGGCACTATGGCTACACCTTC.

This clonotype turned up a few times. The J gene is TRBJ1-6, the V gene TRBV3-1; tentative D call: TRBD1 (5 bases). This CDR3 is 14 amino acids long. The V end was cut by 3 bases, the J end by 5 bases, with 8 bases between. Germline V lookup: CDR1 LGHDT, CDR2 YNNKEL (reference sequence). The chain's CDR3 is CASSHRENNSPLHF. The CDR3 nucleotides read TGTGCCAGCAGCCACAGGGAGAATAATTCACCCCTCCACTTT.

J is TRBJ2-1 and V is TRBV20-1, with D maybe TRBD1 (6 bases). The CDR3 runs to 14 residues. The germline gives CDR1 DFQATT, CDR2 SNEGSKA (reference sequence). V lost 3 bases, J lost 2 bases, and 11 bases lay in between. The CDR3 nucleotides are TGCAGTGCTAGCCTCTGGGGGCCCTACAATGAGCAGTTCTTC. It specifies CSASLWGPYNEQFF.

This chain connects TRBV5-5 to TRBJ1-2; D gene ambiguous. CDR3 length: 12 amino acids. V was pared by 3 bases and J by 7 bases, with 10 bases between. Germline CDR1 reads SGHKS; CDR2 reads YYEKEE (reference sequence). The CDR3 protein is CASSWVSGGYTF. The DNA of the CDR3 is TGTGCCAGCAGCTGGGTGTCCGGTGGCTACACCTTC.

The V gene is TRBV7-9, the J gene TRBJ2-3; D perhaps matches TRBD1 (6 bases). The CDR3 contains 16 residues. The germline V gene encodes CDR1 SEHNR and CDR2 FQNEAQ (reference sequence). Trimming shortened V by 2 bases and J by 6 bases, and 18 bases separated the two germline ends. CDR3: CASSLQQGPTHDTQYF. As DNA, the CDR3 is TGTGCCAGCAGCTTACAACAGGGACCCACCCACGATACGCAGTATTTT.